The 3 T cell receptor beta chains below come from one sample, sequenced in a study of cytomegalovirus exposure and HLA in healthy donors. The assay was immunoSEQ multiplex PCR, and TCRdb's table has in-frame clones only and misses some. Of about 360,000 clones in the sample, 80% to 90% were seen once. Sequenced sample: PBMCs. The receptors shown here come from a woman in her late teens or twenties in good health and CMV-seronegative.

The chain carries TRBV28 and TRBJ2-1; D possibly corresponds to TRBD2 (6 bases). The CDR3 has 19 amino acids. CDR1 and CDR2 from the germline V gene are MDHEN and SYDVKM. V was cut by 1 base and J by 5 bases, with 24 bases left in between. The CDR3 region is CASSLSPRRSEGAHNEQFF. The CDR3, as DNA: TGTGCCAGCAGTTTATCCCCCCGGCGTTCGGAGGGTGCCCACAATGAGCAGTTCTTC.

V gene TRBV28 combines with J gene TRBJ1-2; D is unclear. The CDR3 covers 13 residues. Germline lookup yields CDR1 MDHEN and CDR2 SYDVKM. Trimming cost V 4 bases and J 1 base, with 7 bases left between them. The CDR3 sequence is CASSSHGNYGYTF. The CDR3, as DNA: TGTGCCAGCAGTTCCCACGGTAACTATGGCTACACCTTC.

This chain uses TRBV27 with TRBJ1-5, with 9 bases that match TRBD1. Germline-derived CDR1 and CDR2 are MNHEY and SMNVEV (reference sequence). V was pared by 3 bases and J by 7 bases, with 4 bases of the junction left unmatched. CDR3 size: 14 residues. In nucleotides, the CDR3 is TGTGCCAGCAGTTTTGACAGGGGGAGACAGCCCCAGCATTTT. Translation gives CASSFDRGRQPQHF.